This is a list of T cell receptor beta chains from one sample in a study of blood T cell repertoires in COVID-19. Assay used: immunoSEQ multiplex PCR; TCRdb lists only in-frame clones, some missing. The sample yields about 150,000 clones, approximately 87% seen once. Sample: peripheral blood. These receptors were obtained from an elderly man with acute or convalescent COVID-19. CDR3s include the opening cysteine and the closing phenylalanine or tryptophan. The D gene is left open where the match is weak. Expanded clones get a size class; other rows say once, few or many, or leave the size out.

V gene	D gene	clone size	J gene	CDR3 protein	CDR3 DNA
TRBV5-1	-	-	TRBJ1-1	CASSLGGPEAFF	TGCGCCAGCAGCTTGGGGGGGCCTGAAGCTTTCTTT
TRBV10-3	TRBD1	-	TRBJ2-7	CAISDGDSTYEQYF	TGTGCCATCAGTGATGGGGACAGTACCTACGAGCAGTACTTC
TRBV12-5	TRBD1	-	TRBJ1-1	CASGRTGRTEAFF	TGTGCTAGTGGACGGACAGGGCGGACTGAAGCTTTCTTT
TRBV9	-	-	TRBJ2-1	CASSSTLSGWSSYNEQFF	TGTGCCAGCAGCTCAACCCTTAGCGGTTGGAGCTCCTACAATGAGCAGTTCTTC
TRBV29-1	-	-	TRBJ1-4	CSVESGVRGKLFF	TGCAGCGTTGAGAGCGGGGTACGGGGAAAACTGTTTTTT
TRBV7-9	TRBD1	-	TRBJ2-7	CASSSGQSYEQYF	TGTGCCAGCAGCTCGGGACAGTCCTACGAGCAGTACTTC
TRBV3-1/TRBV3-2	TRBD2	-	TRBJ2-1	CASSQGLAGAQIYNEQFF	TGTGCCAGCAGCCAAGGGCTAGCGGGAGCCCAGATCTACAATGAGCAGTTCTTC
TRBV3-1/TRBV3-2	TRBD1	-	TRBJ2-1	CASSLAGTGVYNEQFF	TGTGCCAGCAGCCTTGCCGGGACAGGGGTTTACAATGAGCAGTTCTTC
TRBV2	-	-	TRBJ1-2	CASSPSQGRGYTF	TGTGCCAGCAGTCCAAGTCAGGGCCGTGGCTACACCTTC
TRBV7-6	-	-	TRBJ1-3	CASSLNGGDTIYF	TGTGCCAGCAGCTTAAACGGCGGTGACACCATATATTTT
TRBV29-1	TRBD2	-	TRBJ2-7	CSVERPGTNYEQYF	TGCAGCGTTGAAAGACCCGGGACTAACTACGAGCAGTACTTC
TRBV25-1	-	-	TRBJ1-1	CASSTTGGFTEAFF	TGTGCCAGCAGCACCACGGGGGGGTTCACTGAAGCTTTCTTT
TRBV30	TRBD1	-	TRBJ1-2	CAWSRDRNDYGYTF	TGTGCCTGGAGCCGGGACAGAAACGATTATGGCTACACCTTC
TRBV6-6	-	once	TRBJ2-3	CASSYASDPSTDTQYF	TGTGCCAGCAGTTACGCTAGCGACCCTAGCACAGATACGCAGTATTTT
TRBV6-6	TRBD1	-	TRBJ1-5	CASRSTGGDQPQHF	TGTGCCAGCAGGTCGACAGGGGGCGATCAGCCCCAGCATTTT
TRBV27	TRBD1	few	TRBJ2-2	CATGDRATGELFF	TGTGCCACCGGGGACAGGGCGACCGGGGAGCTGTTTTTT
TRBV10-3	TRBD2	-	TRBJ2-5	CAISEGGLAGGQTQYF	TGTGCCATCAGTGAAGGGGGACTAGCGGGAGGTCAGACCCAGTACTTC
TRBV3-1/TRBV3-2	-	-	TRBJ1-3	CASSQDSSGNTIYF	TGTGCCAGCAGCCAAGACAGCTCTGGAAACACCATATATTTT
TRBV15	-	many	TRBJ2-3	CATSGQLGTDTQYF	TGTGCCACCAGCGGACAGCTTGGCACAGATACGCAGTATTTT
TRBV5-1	TRBD2	-	TRBJ2-7	CASSPSSAGRPYEQYF	TGCGCCAGCAGCCCCAGTTCAGCGGGGCGACCCTACGAGCAGTACTTC
TRBV11-3	-	-	TRBJ2-2	CASSPSGGANSGELFF	TGTGCCAGCAGCCCATCGGGCGGGGCAAACTCCGGGGAGCTGTTTTTT
TRBV6-5	TRBD1	-	TRBJ2-5	CASSYGTGGLQETQYF	TGTGCCAGCAGTTACGGGACAGGGGGTCTCCAAGAGACCCAGTACTTC
TRBV19	TRBD2	-	TRBJ2-7	CASSIREGGYEQYF	TGTGCCAGTAGTATCAGGGAGGGAGGCTACGAGCAGTACTTC
TRBV19	-	-	TRBJ1-5	CASSPRHSSNQPQHF	TGTGCCAGTAGTCCCCGTCATAGTAGCAATCAGCCCCAGCATTTT
TRBV2	TRBD1	few	TRBJ2-7	CASRPGQVSYEQYF	TGTGCCAGCAGGCCGGGACAGGTCTCCTACGAGCAGTACTTC
TRBV30	TRBD1	-	TRBJ1-4	CAWSTGQGEEKLFF	TGTGCCTGGAGTACGGGACAGGGGGAGGAAAAACTGTTTTTT
TRBV6-5	TRBD1	-	TRBJ1-2	CASRKTGGQGYTF	TGTGCCAGCAGAAAGACAGGGGGGCAAGGCTACACCTTC
TRBV2	-	-	TRBJ1-6	CASSESRGHNSPLHF	TGTGCCAGCAGTGAGTCCAGGGGCCATAATTCACCCCTCCACTTT
TRBV28	-	-	TRBJ1-3	CATYYNPGVSSQGTGNTIYF	TGTGCCACCTACTATAACCCGGGCGTATCCTCGCAGGGGACTGGAAACACCATATATTTT
TRBV28	-	-	TRBJ2-5	CASSLVQGRRETQYF	TGTGCCAGCAGTTTGGTACAGGGCCGGCGGGAGACCCAGTACTTC
TRBV10-3	TRBD1	-	TRBJ1-2	CAIGTGDSYGYTF	TGTGCCATCGGGACAGGGGATTCCTATGGCTACACCTTC
TRBV15	-	-	TRBJ2-2	CATSREVGVVTGELFF	TGTGCCACCAGCAGAGAGGTGGGAGTGGTCACCGGGGAGCTGTTTTTT
TRBV6-2/TRBV6-3	-	-	TRBJ2-5	CASSYWKTGRQETQYF	TGTGCCAGCAGTTACTGGAAGACAGGGAGGCAAGAGACCCAGTACTTC
TRBV28	-	-	TRBJ1-2	CASSTRGGRDYGYTF	TGTGCCAGCAGTACCCGGGGGGGAAGGGACTATGGCTACACCTTC
TRBV9	TRBD1	-	TRBJ2-1	CASSVATWTGADEQFF	TGTGCCAGCAGCGTAGCTACGTGGACAGGGGCCGATGAGCAGTTCTTC
TRBV11-2	-	-	TRBJ1-1	CASSFNMNTEAFF	TGTGCCAGCAGCTTTAATATGAACACTGAAGCTTTCTTT